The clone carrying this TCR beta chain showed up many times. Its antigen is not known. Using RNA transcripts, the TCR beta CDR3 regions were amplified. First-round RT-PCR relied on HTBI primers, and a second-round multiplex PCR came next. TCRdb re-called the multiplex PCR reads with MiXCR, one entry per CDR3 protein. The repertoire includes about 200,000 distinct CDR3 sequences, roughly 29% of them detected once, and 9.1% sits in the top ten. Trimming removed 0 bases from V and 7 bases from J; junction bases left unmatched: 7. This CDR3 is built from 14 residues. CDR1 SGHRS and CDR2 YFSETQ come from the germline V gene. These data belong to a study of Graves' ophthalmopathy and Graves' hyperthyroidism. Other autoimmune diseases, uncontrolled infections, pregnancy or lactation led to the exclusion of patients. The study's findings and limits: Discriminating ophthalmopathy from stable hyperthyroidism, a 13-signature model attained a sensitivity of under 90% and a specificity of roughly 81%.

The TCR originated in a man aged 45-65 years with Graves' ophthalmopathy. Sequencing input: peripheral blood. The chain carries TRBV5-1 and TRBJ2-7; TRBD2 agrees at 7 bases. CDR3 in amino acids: CASSLDPSGGEQYF. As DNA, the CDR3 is TGCGCCAGCAGCTTGGACCCTAGCGGAGGGGAGCAGTACTTC. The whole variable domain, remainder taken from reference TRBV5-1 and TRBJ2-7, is KAGVTQTPRYLIKTRGQQVTLSCSPISGHRSVSWYQQTPGQGLQFLFEYFSETQRNKGNFPGRFSGRQFSNSRSEMNVSTLELGDSALYLCASSLDPSGGEQYFGPGTRLTVT.